The rows below give T cell receptor beta chains drawn from one sample of a study of T cells in Graves' hyperthyroidism and ophthalmopathy. TCRdb passed the multiplex PCR reads through MiXCR, listing each CDR3 protein once. There are fewer than 450,000 distinct CDR3 sequences in the sample; 17% occur only once, and 34% lies in the top ten. Sequenced: blood. The receptors were sampled from a woman aged 25 to 45 with Graves' hyperthyroidism that later progressed to Graves' ophthalmopathy. Both conserved end residues are part of each CDR3. A D gene is named only where the DNA matches it firmly. A row's size may be missing; if present it is once, few, many or a size class.

V	D	size	J	CDR3	DNA
TRBV18	TRBD1	many	TRBJ1-5	CASSPVNLGTGSNQPQHF	TGTGCCAGCTCACCTGTCAATCTTGGGACAGGGAGCAATCAGCCCCAGCATTTT
TRBV25-1	NA	few	TRBJ2-7	CASTTAGDSRYEQYF	TGTGCCAGCACCACGGCAGGGGATAGTCGCTACGAGCAGTACTTC
TRBV4-1	TRBD2	few	TRBJ2-7	CASSQGGGGIYEQYF	TGCGCCAGCAGCCAAGGCGGGGGGGGAATCTACGAGCAGTACTTC
TRBV18	NA	NA	TRBJ1-2	CASSPAGRYSYGYTF	TGTGCCAGCTCACCAGCGGGACGCTACTCCTATGGCTACACCTTC
TRBV9	TRBD1	NA	TRBJ1-2	CASSGTGVLYGYTF	TGTGCCAGCAGCGGGACAGGGGTCCTTTATGGCTACACCTTC
TRBV7-6	NA	many	TRBJ1-1	CASSLSTHKWTENTEAFF	TGTGCCAGCAGCTTGTCCACACACAAGTGGACGGAGAACACTGAAGCTTTCTTT
TRBV6-1	NA	many	TRBJ2-5	CASIGIQETQYF	TGTGCCAGCATAGGGATCCAAGAGACCCAGTACTTC
TRBV20-1	NA	NA	TRBJ2-2	CSARSTGNTGELFF	TGCAGTGCTAGAAGTACGGGGAACACCGGGGAGCTGTTTTTT
TRBV30	NA	few	TRBJ1-2	CAWSGDLYGGYTF	TGTGCCTGGAGTGGGGACCTCTATGGGGGCTACACCTTC
TRBV4-1	NA	many	TRBJ1-1	CASSQGEYTEAFF	TGCGCCAGCAGCCAAGGAGAGTACACTGAAGCTTTCTTT
TRBV14	TRBD2	many	TRBJ2-7	CASSQGTSGSTYEQYF	TGTGCCAGCAGCCAGGGGACTAGCGGGAGTACCTACGAGCAGTACTTC
TRBV5-1	TRBD2	many	TRBJ2-5	CASSSVGTSGIRGETQYF	TGCGCCAGCAGCTCCGTCGGGACTAGCGGGATACGAGGAGAGACCCAGTACTTC
TRBV11-3	NA	many	TRBJ1-2	CASSLDGSGYTF	TGTGCCAGCAGCTTAGACGGGAGTGGCTACACCTTC
TRBV30	NA	many	TRBJ2-1	CAWSPIYGSVSSYNEQFF	TGTGCCTGGAGTCCTATATACGGGAGTGTGAGCTCCTACAATGAGCAGTTCTTC
TRBV28	NA	many	TRBJ1-2	CASSSLRGANYGYTF	TGTGCCAGCAGTTCATTGCGGGGGGCGAACTATGGCTACACCTTC
TRBV29-1	NA	few	TRBJ2-1	CSVEEFEGGNYNEQFF	TGCAGCGTTGAGGAATTTGAGGGGGGGAACTACAATGAGCAGTTCTTC
TRBV11-2	TRBD1	once	TRBJ2-2	CASSWTGGFTGELFF	TGTGCCAGCAGCTGGACAGGGGGTTTCACCGGGGAGCTGTTTTTT
TRBV2	TRBD2	many	TRBJ2-1	CASRRLTSGRRREQFF	TGTGCCAGCAGAAGATTAACTAGCGGGAGGAGGCGTGAGCAGTTCTTC
TRBV15	TRBD1	NA	TRBJ1-5	CATRRTRGSNQPQHF	TGTGCCACCAGAAGGACCAGGGGGTCCAATCAGCCCCAGCATTTT
TRBV7-8	TRBD1	many	TRBJ1-6	CASSSTGGFYNSPLHF	TGTGCCAGCAGCTCGACAGGGGGCTTTTATAATTCACCCCTCCACTTT
TRBV12-3/TRBV12-4	TRBD2	many	TRBJ2-1	CAIIHNQASGYNEQFF	TGTGCCATTATACATAACCAGGCTAGCGGCTACAATGAGCAGTTCTTC
TRBV20-1	NA	many	TRBJ1-6	CSARDGHATDNSPLHF	TGCAGTGCTAGAGATGGTCACGCGACGGATAATTCACCCCTCCACTTT
TRBV27	NA	NA	TRBJ1-2	CASSWTGTARGGYTF	TGTGCCAGCTCATGGACCGGGACGGCGCGGGGCGGCTACACCTTC
TRBV10-3	TRBD2	once	TRBJ2-7	CAISEPGASGSYEQYF	TGTGCCATCAGTGAGCCCGGGGCTAGCGGGTCCTACGAGCAGTACTTC
TRBV19	NA	NA	TRBJ2-3	CASKGRTTDTQYF	TGTGCCAGTAAAGGGCGGACCACAGATACGCAGTATTTT
TRBV3-1	TRBD2	many	TRBJ2-3	CASSQGSGDTDTQYF	TGTGCCAGCAGCCAAGGTAGCGGGGACACAGATACGCAGTATTTT
TRBV5-1	NA	NA	TRBJ2-6	CASRDDSGANVLTF	TGCGCCAGCAGAGACGACTCTGGGGCCAACGTCCTGACTTTC
TRBV4-1	NA	few	TRBJ2-7	CASSPLSGPSYEQYF	TGCGCCAGCAGCCCCCTCAGCGGACCCTCCTACGAGCAGTACTTC
TRBV5-1	TRBD1	NA	TRBJ2-1	CASSSLQGARNEQFF	TGCGCCAGCAGCTCCCTCCAGGGGGCGCGCAATGAGCAGTTCTTC
TRBV4-1	TRBD2	few	TRBJ2-7	CASSQLEAGVVYEQYF	TGCGCCAGCAGCCAACTAGAAGCGGGGGTAGTTTACGAGCAGTACTTC
TRBV27	TRBD1	NA	TRBJ2-7	CASSLSSGGYEQYF	TGTGCCAGCAGTTTATCGTCAGGGGGCTACGAGCAGTACTTC
TRBV7-8	TRBD1	few	TRBJ1-1	CASSPSLDRYRTEAFF	TGTGCCAGCAGCCCGTCGCTGGACAGGTATAGGACTGAAGCTTTCTTT
TRBV20-1	TRBD2	NA	TRBJ2-7	CSAPAGAYEQYF	TGCAGTGCTCCCGCGGGAGCCTACGAGCAGTACTTC
TRBV5-8	NA	NA	TRBJ2-4	CASSSVVVWAAGSKNIQYF	TGTGCCAGCAGCTCGGTCGTTGTATGGGCCGCCGGATCAAAAAACATTCAGTACTTC
TRBV28	TRBD2	few	TRBJ2-5	CASSVLAGDSQETQYF	TGTGCCAGCAGTGTTCTAGCGGGAGACAGCCAAGAGACCCAGTACTTC
TRBV7-9	NA	few	TRBJ2-7	CASGGRSYEQYF	TGTGCCAGCGGCGGGCGAAGCTACGAGCAGTACTTC
TRBV10-2	TRBD2	many	TRBJ2-2	CASRASLAGGDTGELFF	TGCGCCAGCAGGGCGTCGTTGGCGGGAGGGGATACCGGGGAGCTGTTTTTT
TRBV7-9	NA	many	TRBJ2-5	CASSLGFGQIQETQYF	TGTGCCAGCAGCTTAGGTTTTGGACAGATCCAAGAGACCCAGTACTTC
TRBV7-8	TRBD2	many	TRBJ2-7	CASSDGTSGSLPYEQYF	TGTGCCAGCAGCGACGGGACTAGCGGGAGTCTACCCTACGAGCAGTACTTC
TRBV7-8	NA	NA	TRBJ1-4	CASGRQMFATNEKLFF	TGTGCCAGCGGCAGACAGATGTTTGCAACTAATGAAAAACTGTTTTTT
TRBV20-1	NA	NA	TRBJ2-1	CSALSRRGYNEQFF	TGCAGTGCCTTGAGCAGAAGAGGCTACAATGAGCAGTTCTTC
TRBV2	NA	many	TRBJ1-1	CASRITRDSGAEAFF	TGTGCCAGCAGGATCACCAGGGACTCCGGGGCTGAAGCTTTCTTT
TRBV7-6	NA	NA	TRBJ1-1	CASSLGDTMNTEAFF	TGTGCCAGCAGCTTAGGGGACACTATGAACACTGAAGCTTTCTTT
TRBV20-1	TRBD2	many	TRBJ2-3	CSARRAGGFGTDTQYF	TGCAGTGCTAGGAGGGCGGGAGGTTTTGGGACAGATACGCAGTATTTT
TRBV4-1	TRBD1	few	TRBJ2-2	CASSPLPGQGTGELFF	TGCGCCAGCAGCCCCCTCCCAGGACAGGGTACCGGGGAGCTGTTTTTT
TRBV30	TRBD1	few	TRBJ2-6	CAWSGGSGTGVSGANVLTF	TGTGCCTGGAGTGGAGGGAGCGGGACAGGGGTCTCTGGGGCCAACGTCCTGACTTTC
TRBV27	NA	many	TRBJ2-1	CASTEQGAYNEQFF	TGTGCCAGCACAGAACAGGGAGCCTACAATGAGCAGTTCTTC
TRBV6-1	TRBD2	many	TRBJ2-5	CASSELGWAVAGTQYF	TGTGCCAGCAGTGAATTAGGCTGGGCAGTAGCGGGGACCCAGTACTTC
TRBV10-3	TRBD1	NA	TRBJ1-5	CAISAGTGRQPQHF	TGTGCCATCAGTGCCGGGACAGGGCGTCAGCCCCAGCATTTT